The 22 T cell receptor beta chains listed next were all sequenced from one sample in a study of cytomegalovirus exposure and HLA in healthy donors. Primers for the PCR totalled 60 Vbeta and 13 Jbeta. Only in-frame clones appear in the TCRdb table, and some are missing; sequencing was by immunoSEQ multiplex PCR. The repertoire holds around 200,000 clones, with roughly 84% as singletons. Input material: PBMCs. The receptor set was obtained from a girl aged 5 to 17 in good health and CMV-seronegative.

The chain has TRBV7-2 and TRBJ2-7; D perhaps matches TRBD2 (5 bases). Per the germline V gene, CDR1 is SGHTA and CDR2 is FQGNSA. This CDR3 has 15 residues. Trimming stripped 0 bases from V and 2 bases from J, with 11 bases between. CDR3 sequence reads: CASSLAHSSPYEQYF. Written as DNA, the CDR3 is TGTGCCAGCAGCTTAGCACACTCTAGCCCCTACGAGCAGTACTTC.

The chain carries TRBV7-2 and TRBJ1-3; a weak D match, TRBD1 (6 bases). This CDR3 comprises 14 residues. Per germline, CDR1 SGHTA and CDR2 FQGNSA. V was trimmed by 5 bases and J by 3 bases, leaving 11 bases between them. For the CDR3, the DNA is TGTGCCAGCAGCCTACAGGGTGTTGGAAACACCATATATTTT. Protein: CASSLQGVGNTIYF.

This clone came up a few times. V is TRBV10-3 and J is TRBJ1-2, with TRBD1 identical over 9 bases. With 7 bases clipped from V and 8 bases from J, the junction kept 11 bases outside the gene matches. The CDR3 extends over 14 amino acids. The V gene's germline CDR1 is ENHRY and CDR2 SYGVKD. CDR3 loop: CAINMGQGLGGYTF. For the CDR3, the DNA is TGTGCCATCAATATGGGACAGGGCCTGGGCGGCTACACCTTC.

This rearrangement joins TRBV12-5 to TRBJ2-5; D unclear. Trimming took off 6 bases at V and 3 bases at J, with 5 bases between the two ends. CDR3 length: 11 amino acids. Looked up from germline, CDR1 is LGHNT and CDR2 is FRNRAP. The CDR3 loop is CASGREETQYF. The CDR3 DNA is TGTGCTAGTGGCCGAGAAGAGACCCAGTACTTC.

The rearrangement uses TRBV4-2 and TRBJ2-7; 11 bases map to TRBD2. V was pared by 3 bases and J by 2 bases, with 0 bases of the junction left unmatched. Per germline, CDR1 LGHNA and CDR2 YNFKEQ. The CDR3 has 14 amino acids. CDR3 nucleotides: TGTGCCAGCAGCCAGACTAGCGGGGCCTACGAGCAGTACTTC. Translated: CASSQTSGAYEQYF.

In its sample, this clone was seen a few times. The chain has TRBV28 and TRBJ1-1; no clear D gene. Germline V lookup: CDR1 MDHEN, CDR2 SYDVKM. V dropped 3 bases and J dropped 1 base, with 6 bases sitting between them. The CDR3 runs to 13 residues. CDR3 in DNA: TGTGCCAGCAGTTTGCGCTGGAACACTGAAGCTTTCTTT. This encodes CASSLRWNTEAFF.

CDR3 in amino acids: CASSRGSYNEQFF. In DNA form, the CDR3 reads TGTGCCAGTTCACGGGGCTCCTACAATGAGCAGTTCTTC. The chain recombines TRBV7-3 with TRBJ2-1; D is possibly TRBD2 (5 bases). The V end lost 9 bases, the J end lost 0 bases, and 9 bases lay between the germline ends. CDR1 and CDR2 (germline): SGHTA, FQGTGA. This CDR3 is built from 13 residues.

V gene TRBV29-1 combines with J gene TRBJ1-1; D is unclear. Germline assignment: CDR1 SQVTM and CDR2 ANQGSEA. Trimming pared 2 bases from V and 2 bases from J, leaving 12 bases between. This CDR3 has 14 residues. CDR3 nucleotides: TGCAGCGTTGAATGGGCGCTCGAAAACACTGAAGCTTTCTTT. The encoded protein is CSVEWALENTEAFF.

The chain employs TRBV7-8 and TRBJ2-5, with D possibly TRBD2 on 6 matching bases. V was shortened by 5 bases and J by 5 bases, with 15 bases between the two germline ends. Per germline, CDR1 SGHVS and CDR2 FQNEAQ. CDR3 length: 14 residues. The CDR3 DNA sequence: TGTGCCAGCAGCCGAGTGGGCGGGGAGGAGACCCAGTACTTC. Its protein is CASSRVGGEETQYF. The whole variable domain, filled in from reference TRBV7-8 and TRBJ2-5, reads GAGVSQSPRYKVAKRGQDVALRCDPISGHVSLFWYQQALGQGPEFLTYFQNEAQLDKSGLPSDRFFAERPEGSVSTLKIQRTQQEDSAVYLCASSRVGGEETQYFGPGTRLLVL.

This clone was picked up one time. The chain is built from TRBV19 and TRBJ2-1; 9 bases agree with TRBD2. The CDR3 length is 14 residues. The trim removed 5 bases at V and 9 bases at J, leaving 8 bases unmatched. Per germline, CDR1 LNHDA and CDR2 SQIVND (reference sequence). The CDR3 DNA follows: TGTGCCAGTAGTGGTAGCGGGAGATTAGGTGAGCAGTTCTTC. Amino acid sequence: CASSGSGRLGEQFF.

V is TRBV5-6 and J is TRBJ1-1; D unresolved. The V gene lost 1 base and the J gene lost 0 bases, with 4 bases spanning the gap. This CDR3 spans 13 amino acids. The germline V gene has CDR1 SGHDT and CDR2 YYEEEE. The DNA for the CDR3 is TGTGCCAGCAGCTTGTATTTGAACACTGAAGCTTTCTTT. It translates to CASSLYLNTEAFF.

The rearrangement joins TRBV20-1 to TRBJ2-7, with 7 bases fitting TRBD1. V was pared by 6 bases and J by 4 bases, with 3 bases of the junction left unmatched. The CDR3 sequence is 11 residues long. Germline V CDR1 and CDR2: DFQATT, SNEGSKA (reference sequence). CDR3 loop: CSARGQYEQYF. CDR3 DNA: TGCAGTGCACGGGGACAGTACGAGCAGTACTTC.

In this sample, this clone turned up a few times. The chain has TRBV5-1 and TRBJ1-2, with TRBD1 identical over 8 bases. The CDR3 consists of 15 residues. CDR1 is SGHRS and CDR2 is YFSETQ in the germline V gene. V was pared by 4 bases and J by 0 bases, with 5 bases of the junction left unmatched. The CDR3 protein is CASSIRQGTNYGYTF. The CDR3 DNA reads TGCGCCAGCAGCATCAGACAGGGGACTAACTATGGCTACACCTTC.

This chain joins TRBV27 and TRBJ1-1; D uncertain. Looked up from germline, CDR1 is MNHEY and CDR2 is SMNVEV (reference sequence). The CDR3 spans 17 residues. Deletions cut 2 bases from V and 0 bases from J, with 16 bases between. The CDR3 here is CASSLLRFRGLNTEAFF. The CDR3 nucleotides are TGTGCCAGCAGTTTACTTCGTTTTCGAGGGCTGAACACTGAAGCTTTCTTT.

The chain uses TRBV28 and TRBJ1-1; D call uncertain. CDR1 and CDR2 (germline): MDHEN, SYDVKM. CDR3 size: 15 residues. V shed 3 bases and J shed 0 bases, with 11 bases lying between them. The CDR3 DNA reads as TGTGCCAGCAGTTTTTCGGCAGGCATGAACACTGAAGCTTTCTTT. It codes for CASSFSAGMNTEAFF.

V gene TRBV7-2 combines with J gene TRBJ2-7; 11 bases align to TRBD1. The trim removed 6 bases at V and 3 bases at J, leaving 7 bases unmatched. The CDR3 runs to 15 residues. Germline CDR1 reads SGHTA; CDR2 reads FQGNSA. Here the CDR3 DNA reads TGTGCCAGCAGACAAAGGGACAGGGGGGTCTACGAGCAGTACTTC. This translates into CASRQRDRGVYEQYF.

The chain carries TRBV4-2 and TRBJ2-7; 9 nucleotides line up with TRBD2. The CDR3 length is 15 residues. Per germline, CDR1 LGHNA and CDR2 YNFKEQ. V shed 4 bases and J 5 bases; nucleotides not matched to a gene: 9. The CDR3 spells CASSRGLTSGHEQYF. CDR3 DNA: TGTGCCAGCAGCCGAGGATTGACTAGCGGTCACGAGCAGTACTTC.

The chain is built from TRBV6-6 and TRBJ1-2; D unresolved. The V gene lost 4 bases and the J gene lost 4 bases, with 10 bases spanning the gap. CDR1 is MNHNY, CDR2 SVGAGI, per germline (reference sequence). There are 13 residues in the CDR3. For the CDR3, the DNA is TGTGCCAGCAGTTCCGACCCAGGCTATGGCTACACCTTC. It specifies CASSSDPGYGYTF.

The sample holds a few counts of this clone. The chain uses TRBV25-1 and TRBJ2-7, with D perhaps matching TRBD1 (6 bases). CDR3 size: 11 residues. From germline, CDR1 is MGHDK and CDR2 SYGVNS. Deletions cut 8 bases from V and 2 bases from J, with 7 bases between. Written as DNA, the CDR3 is TGTGCCAGCGGGACAACCTACGAGCAGTACTTC. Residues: CASGTTYEQYF.

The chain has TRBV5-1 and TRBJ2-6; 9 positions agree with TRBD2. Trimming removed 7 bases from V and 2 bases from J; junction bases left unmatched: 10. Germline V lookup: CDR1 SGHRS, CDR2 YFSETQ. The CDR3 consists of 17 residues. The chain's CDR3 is CASCTGTSPPGANVLTF. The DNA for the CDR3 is TGCGCCAGCTGTACCGGGACTAGCCCGCCTGGGGCCAACGTCCTGACTTTC. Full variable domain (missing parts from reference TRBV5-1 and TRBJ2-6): KAGVTQTPRYLIKTRGQQVTLSCSPISGHRSVSWYQQTPGQGLQFLFEYFSETQRNKGNFPGRFSGRQFSNSRSEMNVSTLELGDSALYLCASCTGTSPPGANVLTFGAGSRLTVL.

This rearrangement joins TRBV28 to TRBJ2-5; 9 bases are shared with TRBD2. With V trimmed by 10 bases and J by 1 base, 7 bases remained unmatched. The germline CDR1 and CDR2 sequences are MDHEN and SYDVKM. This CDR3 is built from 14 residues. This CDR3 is CATLAGAAQETQYF. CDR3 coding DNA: TGTGCCACCTTAGCGGGAGCGGCCCAAGAGACCCAGTACTTC.

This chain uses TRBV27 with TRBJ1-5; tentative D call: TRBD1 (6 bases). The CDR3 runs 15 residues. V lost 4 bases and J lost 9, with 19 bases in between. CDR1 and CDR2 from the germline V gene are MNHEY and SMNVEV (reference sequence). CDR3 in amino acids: CASSSQGVGVGPQHF. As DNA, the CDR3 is TGTGCCAGCAGTTCACAGGGAGTGGGGGTAGGGCCCCAGCATTTT.